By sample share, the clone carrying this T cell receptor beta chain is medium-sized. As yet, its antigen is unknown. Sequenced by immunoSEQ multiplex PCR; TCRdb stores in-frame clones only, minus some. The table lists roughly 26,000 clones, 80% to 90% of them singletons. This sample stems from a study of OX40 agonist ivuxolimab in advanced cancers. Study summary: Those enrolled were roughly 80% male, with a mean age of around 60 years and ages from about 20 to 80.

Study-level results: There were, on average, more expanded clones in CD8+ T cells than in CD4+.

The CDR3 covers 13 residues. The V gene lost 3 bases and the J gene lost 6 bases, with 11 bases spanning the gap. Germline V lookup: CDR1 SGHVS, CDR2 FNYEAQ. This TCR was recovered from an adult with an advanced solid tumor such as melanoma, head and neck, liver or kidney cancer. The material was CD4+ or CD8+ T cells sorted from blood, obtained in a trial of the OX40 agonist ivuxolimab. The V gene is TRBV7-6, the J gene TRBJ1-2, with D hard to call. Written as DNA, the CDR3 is TGTGCCAGCAGCTTTCCCTCGGGAGATGGCTACACCTTC. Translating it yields CASSFPSGDGYTF.